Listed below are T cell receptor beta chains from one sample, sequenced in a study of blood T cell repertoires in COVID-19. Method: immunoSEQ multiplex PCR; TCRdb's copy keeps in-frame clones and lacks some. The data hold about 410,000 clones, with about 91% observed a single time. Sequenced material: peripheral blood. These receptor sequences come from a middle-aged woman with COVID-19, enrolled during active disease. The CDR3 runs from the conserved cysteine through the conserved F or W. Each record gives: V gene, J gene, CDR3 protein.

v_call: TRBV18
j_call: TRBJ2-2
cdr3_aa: CASSSPGSTNTGELFF

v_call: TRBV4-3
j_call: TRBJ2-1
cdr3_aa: CASSQAGLGQFF

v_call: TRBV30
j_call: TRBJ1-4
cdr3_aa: CAWSGQGVEKLFF

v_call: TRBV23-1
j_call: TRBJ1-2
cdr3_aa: CASSQSGDRTGDYGYTF

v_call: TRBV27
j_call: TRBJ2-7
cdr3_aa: CASRPTTGSSYEQYF

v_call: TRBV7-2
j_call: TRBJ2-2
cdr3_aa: CASSTRPQGNTEELFF

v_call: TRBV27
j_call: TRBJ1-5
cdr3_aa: CASSFLTPTGELNQPQHF

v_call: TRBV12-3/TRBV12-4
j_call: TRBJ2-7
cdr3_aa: CASADRAPYEQYF

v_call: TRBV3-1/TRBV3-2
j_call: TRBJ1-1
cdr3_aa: CASSQPGSGTEAFF

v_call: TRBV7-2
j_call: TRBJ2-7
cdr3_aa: CASSFGTGAYEQYF

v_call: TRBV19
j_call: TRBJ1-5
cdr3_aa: CASSIRAGLGQPQHF

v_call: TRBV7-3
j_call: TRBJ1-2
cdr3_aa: CASSASGGSGYTF

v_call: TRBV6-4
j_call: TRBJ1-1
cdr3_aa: CASSDGTGDTEAFF

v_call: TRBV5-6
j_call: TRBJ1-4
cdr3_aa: CASSLGGQGAEKLFF

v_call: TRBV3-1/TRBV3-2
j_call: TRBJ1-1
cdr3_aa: CASSQDQDRPNTEAFF

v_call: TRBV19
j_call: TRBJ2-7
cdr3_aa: CASSYRVDYEQYF

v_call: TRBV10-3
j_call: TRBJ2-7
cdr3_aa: CAIRATGTSFDEQYF

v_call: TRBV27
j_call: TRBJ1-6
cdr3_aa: CASNERQGKNSPLHF

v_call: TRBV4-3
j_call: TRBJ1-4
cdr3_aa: CASSQDRTGTNEKLFF

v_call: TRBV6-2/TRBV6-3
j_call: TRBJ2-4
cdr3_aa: CASSMGTPLAKNIQYF

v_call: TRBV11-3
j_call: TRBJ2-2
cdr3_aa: CASSSDRPGELFF

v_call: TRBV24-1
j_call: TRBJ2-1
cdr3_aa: CATSETSGTNNEQFF

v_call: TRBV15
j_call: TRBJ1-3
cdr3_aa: CATSRTGALGNTIYF

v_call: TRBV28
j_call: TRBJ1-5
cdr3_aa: CASRSRRSNQPQHF

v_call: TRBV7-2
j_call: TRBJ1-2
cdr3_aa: CASSADSYGYTF

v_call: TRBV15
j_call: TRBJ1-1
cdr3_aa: CATRGRGNGEAFF

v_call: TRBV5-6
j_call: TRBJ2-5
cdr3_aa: CASSFAAAGAQYF

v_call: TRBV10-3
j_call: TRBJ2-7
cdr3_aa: CAIRGQVEQYF

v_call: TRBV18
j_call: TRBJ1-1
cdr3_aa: CASSPRGNTEAFF

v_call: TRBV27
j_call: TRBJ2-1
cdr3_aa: CASSLGQGAINEQFF

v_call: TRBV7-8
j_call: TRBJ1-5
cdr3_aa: CASSFGQHNQPQHF

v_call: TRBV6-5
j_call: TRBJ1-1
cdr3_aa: CASSYSKWGAISEAFF

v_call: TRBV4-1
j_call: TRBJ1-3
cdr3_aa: CASSQALVNSGNTIYF

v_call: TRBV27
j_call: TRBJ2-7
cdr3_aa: CASSFEWEQYF

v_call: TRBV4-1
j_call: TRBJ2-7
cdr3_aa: CASSSYGTGSYEQYF

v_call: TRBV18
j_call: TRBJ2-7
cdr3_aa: CASSPAASYEQYF

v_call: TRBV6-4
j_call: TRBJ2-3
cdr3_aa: CASSDGAGGSSDTQYF

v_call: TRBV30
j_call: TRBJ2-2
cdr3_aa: CAWRNRGVDTGELFF

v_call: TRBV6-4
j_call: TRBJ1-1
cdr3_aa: CASSDRPGGEAFF

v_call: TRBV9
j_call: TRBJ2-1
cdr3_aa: CASSVVLPGLTSYNEQFF

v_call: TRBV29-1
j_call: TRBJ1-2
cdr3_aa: CSVSTEPVGYGYTF

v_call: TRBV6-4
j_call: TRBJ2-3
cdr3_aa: CASKREGFTDTQYF

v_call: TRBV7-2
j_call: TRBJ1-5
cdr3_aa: CASSLGRGLGQPQHF

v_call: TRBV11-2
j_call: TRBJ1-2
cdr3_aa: CASSFGRQGHYGYTF

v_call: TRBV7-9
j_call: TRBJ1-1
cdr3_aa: CASSLTTGMNTEAFF

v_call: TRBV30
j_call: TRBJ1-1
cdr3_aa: CAWSTGVGTEAFF

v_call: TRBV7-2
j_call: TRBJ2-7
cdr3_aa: CASSKQASTKEQYF

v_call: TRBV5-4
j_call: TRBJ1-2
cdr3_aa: CASRLPGNYGYTF

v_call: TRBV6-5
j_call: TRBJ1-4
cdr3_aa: CASSPEGATNEKLFF

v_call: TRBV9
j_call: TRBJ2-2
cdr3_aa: CASSVVGTGAGELFF

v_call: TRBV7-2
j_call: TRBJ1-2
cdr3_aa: CASSPGEVGYGYTF

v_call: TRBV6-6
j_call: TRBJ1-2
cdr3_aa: CASRKDRAYGYTF

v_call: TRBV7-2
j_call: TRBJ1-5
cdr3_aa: CASSSRTGLGQPQHF

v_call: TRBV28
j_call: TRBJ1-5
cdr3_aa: CASSFLQGRGSRNQPQHF